These 26 T cell receptor beta chains share one sample of origin, sequenced in a study of blood T cell repertoires in COVID-19 (dated by TCRdb to between 2020 and 2021). Libraries were prepared through the immunoSEQ multiplex PCR assay. What TCRdb holds here is the immuneACCESS table cut down to in-frame rearrangements. Part of the clones is not present; checked against another copy, under half of the missing clones reflect an unresolved V gene, and the others are unexplained. This sample gives 99,000 or so clones in total; 75% to 85% of them show up just once. The ten largest clones take up 4.5% to 5.5% of the sample. Input material: peripheral blood. The origin of the receptors is a man between 60 and 70 years old with acute or convalescent COVID-19.

The chain is built from TRBV11-2 and TRBJ1-2, with TRBD1 identical over 10 bases. The trim removed 5 bases at V and 3 bases at J, leaving 6 bases unmatched. CDR1 is SGHAT, CDR2 FQNNGV, per germline. The CDR3 length is 15 residues. CDR3 protein: CASSQGQGLDYGYTF. CDR3 bases: TGTGCCAGCAGCCAGGGACAGGGGCTCGACTATGGCTACACCTTC.

The rearrangement uses TRBV5-4 and TRBJ2-5; D might be TRBD2 (6 bases). The length of the CDR3 is 13 residues. Trimming shortened V by 3 bases and J by 2 bases, and 8 bases separated the two germline ends. The germline V gene has CDR1 SGHNT and CDR2 YYREEE (reference sequence). The CDR3 DNA reads TGTGCCAGCAGCTATAGCGGTCAAGAGACCCAGTACTTC. Its translation: CASSYSGQETQYF.

In its sample, this clone was seen once. V gene TRBV5-1 combines with J gene TRBJ2-1; tentatively, D is TRBD1 (6 bases). Germline CDR1 is SGHRS and CDR2 is YFSETQ. V lost 7 bases, J lost 3 bases, and 14 bases lay in between. This CDR3 contains 14 residues. The DNA of the CDR3 is TGCGCCAGCTTTGACGACAGGAACTACAATGAGCAGTTCTTC. This codes for CASFDDRNYNEQFF.

The genes are TRBV27 and TRBJ1-2, with D possibly being TRBD1 (6 bases). This CDR3 has 14 residues. V was pared by 7 bases and J by 4 bases, with 16 bases between. Germline CDR1 is MNHEY and CDR2 is SMNVEV (reference sequence). This chain's CDR3 is CASKLQGEGYGYTF. In nucleotides, the CDR3 is TGTGCCAGCAAATTACAGGGTGAGGGCTATGGCTACACCTTC.

J is TRBJ2-5 and V is TRBV29-1; D might be TRBD1 (5 bases). CDR1 is SQVTM, CDR2 ANQGSEA, per germline. The CDR3 contains 11 residues. The V end lost 3 bases, the J end lost 4 bases, and 6 bases lay between the germline ends. The CDR3 DNA reads TGCAGCGTTGACAGGGCAGAGACCCAGTACTTC. This translates into CSVDRAETQYF.

This clone occurred a few times. V and J are TRBV30 and TRBJ2-1; 8 bases are shared with TRBD2. CDR1 GTSNPN and CDR2 SVGIG come from the germline V gene (reference sequence). This CDR3 comprises 14 residues. V dropped 3 bases and J dropped 2; count of bases not matched to a gene: 3. CDR3 protein: CAWREAGAYNEQFF. DNA for the CDR3: TGTGCCTGGAGGGAAGCGGGAGCCTACAATGAGCAGTTCTTC.

The chain employs TRBV5-8 and TRBJ1-4; a weak D match, TRBD1 (6 bases). The CDR3 has 15 residues. Germline V gene lookup returns CDR1 SGHTS and CDR2 YDEGEE. Trimming removed 0 bases at V and 2 bases at J, with 8 bases between. CDR3 DNA: TGTGCCAGCAGCTTGGGACAGGTGACTAATGAAAAACTGTTTTTT. This gives the protein CASSLGQVTNEKLFF.

The chain recombines TRBV6-4 with TRBJ1-6; TRBD1 matches 9 bases. The CDR3 extends over 14 amino acids. V trimming: 2 bases; J trimming: 9 bases; junction bases outside the gene matches: 2. CDR1 is MRHNA and CDR2 is SNTAGT in the germline V gene. This chain's CDR3 is CASSDQGQGSPLHF. The CDR3 DNA sequence: TGTGCCAGCAGTGACCAGGGACAGGGTTCACCCCTCCACTTT.

V is TRBV6-5 and J is TRBJ1-1, with D unresolved. Trimming pared 0 bases from V and 7 bases from J, leaving 9 bases between. CDR1 is MNHEY, CDR2 SVGAGI, per germline. This CDR3 region has 13 residues. The CDR3 nucleotides are TGTGCCAGCAGTTACTCCCTTGGCCGTGAAGCTTTCTTT. Its translation: CASSYSLGREAFF.

The chain has TRBV6-2 or TRBV6-3 and TRBJ2-5, with 8 bases lining up with TRBD2. CDR1 is MNHEY, CDR2 SVGEGT, per germline. V dropped 2 bases and J dropped 4; count of bases not matched to a gene: 6. There are 15 residues in the CDR3. The CDR3 nucleotides read TGTGCCAGCAGTTACACCGGGACTAGTGTAGAGACCCAGTACTTC. This translates into CASSYTGTSVETQYF.

The chain joins TRBV29-1 to TRBJ2-1, with TRBD1 matching over 10 bases. The CDR3 length is 14 residues. Germline V gives CDR1 SQVTM, CDR2 ANQGSEA. The junction had 9 bases not matched to a gene; V was cut back by 5 bases and J by 8 bases. CDR3 nucleotides: TGCAGCGTTCACCGGGACAGGGGTCTCTATGAGCAGTTCTTC. It is translated as CSVHRDRGLYEQFF.

The CDR3 DNA reads TGCGCCAGCAGCTTGACTAGCCTGAGCTCCTACAATGAGCAGTTCTTC. This encodes CASSLTSLSSYNEQFF. The rearrangement links TRBV5-1 to TRBJ2-1; D might be TRBD2 (6 bases). CDR1 is SGHRS, CDR2 YFSETQ, per germline. The CDR3 consists of 16 residues. V lost 1 base to trimming and J lost 0 bases, with 11 bases between them.

This clone was found a few times. This chain links TRBV6-2 or TRBV6-3 with TRBJ2-7; D is ambiguous. The length of the CDR3 is 14 residues. Germline assignment: CDR1 MNHEY and CDR2 SVGEGT. Between the trimmed V and J ends, which lost 4 bases and 3 bases, there was a span of 13 bases. CDR3 DNA sequence: TGTGCCAGCAGTTCCGAATGGCGGAGCTACGAGCAGTACTTC. It is translated as CASSSEWRSYEQYF.

Note on this clone: The same CDR3 is also encoded by other DNA sequences in this sample. V is TRBV18 and J is TRBJ1-1, with a weak D call TRBD1 (6 bases). CDR3 length equals 14 residues. V lost 6 bases and J lost 0, with 11 bases in between. Germline-derived CDR1 and CDR2 are KGHSH and LQKENI. CDR3 protein: CASSPGQMNTEAFF. The CDR3 bases are TGTGCCAGCTCTCCGGGACAAATGAACACTGAAGCTTTCTTT. Full variable domain (rest looked up from reference TRBV18 and TRBJ1-1): NAGVMQNPRHLVRRRGQEARLRCSPMKGHSHVYWYRQLPEEGLKFMVYLQKENIIDESGMPKERFSAEFPKEGPSILRIQQVVRGDSAAYFCASSPGQMNTEAFFGQGTRLTVV.

The chain combines TRBV7-9 with TRBJ2-1; a weak D match, TRBD2 (5 bases). There are 15 residues in the CDR3. Per the germline V gene, CDR1 is SEHNR and CDR2 is FQNEAQ (reference sequence). Trimming left V 1 base short and J 8 bases short, with 15 bases between. The CDR3 region has the DNA TGTGCCAGCAGCTTAGGTAGCGCAGCCAATCATGAGCAGTTCTTC. It encodes CASSLGSAANHEQFF.

The chain joins TRBV3-1 (or the pseudogene TRBV3-2) to TRBJ2-1, with a weak D call TRBD2 (6 bases). V lost 2 bases, J lost 0 bases, and 14 bases lay in between. CDR1 LGHDT and CDR2 YNNKEL come from the germline V gene (reference sequence). The CDR3 is 17 residues long. The CDR3 DNA follows: TGTGCCAGCAGCCAAACGGGGGACCAGCTCTCCTACAATGAGCAGTTCTTC. Amino acid sequence: CASSQTGDQLSYNEQFF.

The chain has TRBV5-1 and TRBJ1-2; TRBD1 agrees at 9 bases. This CDR3 has 15 amino acids. Germline V gives CDR1 SGHRS, CDR2 YFSETQ. The V gene end was trimmed by 1 base and the J gene end by 8 bases; junction bases not matched to a gene: 9. The CDR3 loop is CASSLIADRGRGYTF. CDR3 bases: TGCGCCAGCAGCTTGATAGCCGACAGGGGGAGAGGCTACACCTTC.

The rearrangement links TRBV5-1 to TRBJ1-1, with 7 bases aligning to TRBD1. Germline V gene data show CDR1 as SGHRS and CDR2 as YFSETQ. Trimming removed 0 bases from V and 4 bases from J; junction bases left unmatched: 3. The CDR3 covers 14 residues. The CDR3 DNA sequence: TGCGCCAGCAGCTTGGAGGGGGCGAGCACTGAAGCTTTCTTT. This encodes CASSLEGASTEAFF.

This chain uses TRBV5-4 with TRBJ2-2; 9 bases line up with TRBD1. The germline gives CDR1 SGHNT, CDR2 YYREEE (reference sequence). J was trimmed by 5 bases and V by 4 bases; bases with no gene match: 9. There are 16 residues in the CDR3. The DNA of the CDR3 is TGTGCCAGCAGCCCAGGCGGGACAGGGTTTACCGGGGAGCTGTTTTTT. Protein: CASSPGGTGFTGELFF.

The chain has TRBV19 and TRBJ2-5; TRBD1 matches 10 bases. Germline assignment: CDR1 LNHDA and CDR2 SQIVND (reference sequence). There are 13 residues in the CDR3. The V and J ends lost 6 bases and 5 bases, in that order; junction bases with no gene match: 3. The CDR3 nucleotides are TGTGCCAGTAGCCAGACAGGGGGCGAGACCCAGTACTTC. Protein sequence: CASSQTGGETQYF.

The rearrangement joins TRBV2 to TRBJ1-1; D might be TRBD1 (6 bases). V gave up 7 bases and J gave up 4 bases, with 13 bases separating them. Germline assignment: CDR1 SNHLY and CDR2 FYNNEI. This CDR3 contains 13 residues. In DNA, the CDR3 is TGTGCCAGCATTCCCCAGGGGACCACTGAAGCTTTCTTT. Translated: CASIPQGTTEAFF. Full variable domain (outside the CDR3, taken from reference TRBV2 and TRBJ1-1): EPEVTQTPSHQVTQMGQEVILRCVPISNHLYFYWYRQILGQKVEFLVSFYNNEISEKSEIFDDQFSVERPDGSNFTLKIRSTKLEDSAMYFCASIPQGTTEAFFGQGTRLTVV.

The chain recombines TRBV7-2 with TRBJ2-7; D might be TRBD2 (6 bases). The CDR3 sequence is 17 residues long. CDR1 and CDR2 (germline): SGHTA, FQGNSA. Trimming removed 1 base from V and 2 bases from J, with 18 bases in between. CDR3 residues: CASSLGSGDFRTYEQYF. The DNA for the CDR3 is TGTGCCAGCAGCTTAGGCTCGGGGGACTTTCGTACCTACGAGCAGTACTTC.

The chain couples TRBV9 to TRBJ1-1; D remains ambiguous. This CDR3 comprises 14 residues. The ends were cut back, 1 base at V and 1 base at J, with 8 bases in the middle. CDR1 and CDR2 from the germline V gene are SGDLS and YYNGEE. CDR3 sequence: CASSVYQRNTEAFF. Written as DNA, the CDR3 is TGTGCCAGCAGCGTATATCAGCGGAACACTGAAGCTTTCTTT.

The chain employs TRBV27 and TRBJ1-3; the match to TRBD1 covers 7 bases. The CDR3 totals 18 residues. Trimming removed 2 bases from V and 1 base from J; junction bases left unmatched: 11. Germline CDR1 and CDR2: MNHEY and SMNVEV (reference sequence). CDR3 loop: CASSLRWEGGSSGNTIYF. In DNA form, the CDR3 reads TGTGCCAGCAGTTTAAGATGGGAAGGGGGCTCTTCTGGAAACACCATATATTTT.

Regarding this clone: Other nucleotide sequences in the sample specify the same CDR3. The chain is built from TRBV24-1 and TRBJ2-2; D is unresolved. V lost 4 bases to trimming and J lost 3 bases, with 8 bases between them. The CDR3 length is 14 residues. Germline V CDR1 and CDR2: KGHDR, SFDVKD. CDR3 nucleotides: TGTGCCACCAGTGACCCTTCTTACACCGGGGAGCTGTTTTTT. It translates to CATSDPSYTGELFF.

The chain joins TRBV9 to TRBJ1-4; 7 nucleotides align to TRBD1. The CDR3 is made up of 15 amino acids. Trimming took 3 bases from V and 4 from J; bases not matched to a gene: 6. Germline V gene data show CDR1 as SGDLS and CDR2 as YYNGEE. CDR3 sequence reads: CASSGGDRVNEKLFF. The CDR3 region has the DNA TGTGCCAGCAGCGGAGGGGACAGAGTTAATGAAAAACTGTTTTTT.